The source of this TCR beta chain is a study of shared clonotypes between healthy human individuals. 150 to 250 ng DNA, 30,000 or so T cell genomes, went into each sorted-subset replicate PCR. The protocol was immunoSEQ multiplex PCR, while the TCRdb copy is restricted to in-frame clones and leaves out a portion. This table holds around 700,000 clones, 60% to 75% found once. This CDR3 spans 17 amino acids. Germline V gene sequence: CDR1 SGHRS, CDR2 YFSETQ. V trimming: 4 bases; J trimming: 5 bases; junction bases outside the gene matches: 12. Only Caucasian adults living in Nashville, Tennessee made up the donor group. A CD45RA+ naive subset and a CD45RA-negative memory subset were split from CD4+ cells.

This chain links TRBV5-1 with TRBJ2-3, with 11 nucleotides matching TRBD1. The receptor comes from a woman in her twenties or thirties in good health. The material sequenced was memory CD4+ T cells sorted from blood. The subset was: CD45RA-negative fraction. CDR3 coding DNA: TGCGCCAGCAGCCGGACACTCCCGGGACAGGGGGGAGATACGCAGTATTTT. This codes for CASSRTLPGQGGDTQYF.